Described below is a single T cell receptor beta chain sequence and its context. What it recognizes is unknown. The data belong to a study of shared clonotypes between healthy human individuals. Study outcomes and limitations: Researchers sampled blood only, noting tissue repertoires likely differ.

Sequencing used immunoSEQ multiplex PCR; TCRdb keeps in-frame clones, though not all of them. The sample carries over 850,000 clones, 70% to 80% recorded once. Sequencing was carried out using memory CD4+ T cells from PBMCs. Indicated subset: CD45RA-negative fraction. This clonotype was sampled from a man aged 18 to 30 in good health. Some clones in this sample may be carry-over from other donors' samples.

The chain's CDR3 is CASSAQGAGSSYEQYF. The CDR3 DNA reads as TGTGCCAGCAGCGCTCAGGGGGCTGGCTCCTCCTACGAGCAGTACTTC. The chain recombines TRBV7-3 with TRBJ2-7; 8 positions agree with TRBD1. From germline, CDR1 is SGHTA and CDR2 FQGTGA. This CDR3 is built from 16 residues. V was pared by 5 bases and J by 0 bases, with 9 bases of the junction left unmatched.